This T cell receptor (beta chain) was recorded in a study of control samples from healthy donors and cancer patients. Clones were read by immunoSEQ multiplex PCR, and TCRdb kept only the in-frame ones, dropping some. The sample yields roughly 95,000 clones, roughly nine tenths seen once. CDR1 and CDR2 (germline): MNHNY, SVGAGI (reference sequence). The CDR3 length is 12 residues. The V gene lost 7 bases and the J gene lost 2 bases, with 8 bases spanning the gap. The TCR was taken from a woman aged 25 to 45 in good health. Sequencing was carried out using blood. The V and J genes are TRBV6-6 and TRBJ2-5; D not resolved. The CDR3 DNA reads TGTGCCAGCAAAGCGTTACAAGAGACCCAGTACTTC. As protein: CASKALQETQYF.